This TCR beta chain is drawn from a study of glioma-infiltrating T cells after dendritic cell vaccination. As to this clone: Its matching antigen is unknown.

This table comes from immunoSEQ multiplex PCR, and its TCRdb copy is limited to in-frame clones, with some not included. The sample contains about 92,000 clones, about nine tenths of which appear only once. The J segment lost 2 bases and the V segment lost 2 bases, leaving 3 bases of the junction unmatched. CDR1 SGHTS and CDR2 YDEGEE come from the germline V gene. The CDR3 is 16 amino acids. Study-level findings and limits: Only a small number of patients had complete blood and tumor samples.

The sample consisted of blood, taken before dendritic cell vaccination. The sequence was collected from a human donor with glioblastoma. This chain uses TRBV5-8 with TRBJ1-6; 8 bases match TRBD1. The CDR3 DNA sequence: TGTGCCAGCAGCTTCGAACAGGGGGCCTATAATTCACCCCTCCACTTT. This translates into CASSFEQGAYNSPLHF.